The entry that follows covers one T cell receptor beta chain sequence. Its antigen is not known. Generated by immunoSEQ multiplex PCR, the TCRdb table keeps only in-frame clones and is missing some. Of tens of thousands of clones listed, around 86% are singletons. This record comes from a study of T cells in localized non-small cell lung cancer. The study's findings and limits: Within adjacent lung there appeared a median roughly 60 of the top 100 tumor clones. Uninvolved adjacent lung, not tumor, had the highest T cell clonality.

The sequence was obtained from a male donor older than 55 with stage III squamous cell lung carcinoma. The specimen was peripheral blood, collected before any cancer treatment.

CDR3 sequence reads: CAKLRDGAYEQYF. CDR3 nucleotide sequence: TGTGCCAAACTCCGGGACGGAGCCTACGAGCAGTACTTC. This rearrangement joins TRBV15 to TRBJ2-7; TRBD1 or TRBD2 may be the D gene (5 bases each). CDR1 LNHNV and CDR2 YYDKDF come from the germline V gene (reference sequence). V was cut by 10 bases and J by 2 bases, with 15 bases left in between. CDR3 length: 13 amino acids.